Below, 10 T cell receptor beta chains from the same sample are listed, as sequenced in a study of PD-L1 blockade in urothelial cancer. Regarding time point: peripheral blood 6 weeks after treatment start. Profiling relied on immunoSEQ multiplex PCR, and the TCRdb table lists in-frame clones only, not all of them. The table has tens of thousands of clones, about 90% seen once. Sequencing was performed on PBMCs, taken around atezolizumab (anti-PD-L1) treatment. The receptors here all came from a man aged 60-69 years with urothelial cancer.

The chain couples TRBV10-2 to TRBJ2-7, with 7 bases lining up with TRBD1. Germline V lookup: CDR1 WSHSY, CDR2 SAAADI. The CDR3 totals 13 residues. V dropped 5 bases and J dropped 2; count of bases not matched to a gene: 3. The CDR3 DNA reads TGCGCCAGCAGTAATACAGGGGCCTACGAGCAGTACTTC. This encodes CASSNTGAYEQYF.

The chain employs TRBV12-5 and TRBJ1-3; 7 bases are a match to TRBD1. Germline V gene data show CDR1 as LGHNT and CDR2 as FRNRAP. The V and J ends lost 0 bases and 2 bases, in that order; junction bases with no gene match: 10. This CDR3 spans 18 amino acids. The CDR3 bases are TGTGCTAGTGGTTTGGTAATCTCGACAGGGCCCGCTGGAAACACCATATATTTT. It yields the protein CASGLVISTGPAGNTIYF.

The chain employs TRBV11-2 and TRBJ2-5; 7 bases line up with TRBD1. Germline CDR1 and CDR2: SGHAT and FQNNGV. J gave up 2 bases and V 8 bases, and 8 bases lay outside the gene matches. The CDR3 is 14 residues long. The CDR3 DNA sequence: TGTGCCAGCCGAGCTTGGGACAGACAAGAGACCCAGTACTTC. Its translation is CASRAWDRQETQYF.

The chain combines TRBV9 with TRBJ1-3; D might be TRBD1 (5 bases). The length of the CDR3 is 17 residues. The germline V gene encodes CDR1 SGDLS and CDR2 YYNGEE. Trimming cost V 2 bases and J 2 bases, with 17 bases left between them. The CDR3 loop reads CASSVFGTGLAGNTIYF. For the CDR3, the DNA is TGTGCCAGCAGCGTTTTTGGTACGGGACTGGCTGGAAACACCATATATTTT.

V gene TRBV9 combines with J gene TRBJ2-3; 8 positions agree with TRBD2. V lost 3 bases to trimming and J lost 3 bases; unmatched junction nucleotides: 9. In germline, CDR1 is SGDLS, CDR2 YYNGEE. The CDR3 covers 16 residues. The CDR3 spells CASSGSSGGPTDTQYF. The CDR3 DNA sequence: TGTGCCAGCAGCGGGTCTTCGGGAGGGCCGACAGATACGCAGTATTTT. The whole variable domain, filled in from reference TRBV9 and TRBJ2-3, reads DSGVTQTPKHLITATGQRVTLRCSPRSGDLSVYWYQQSLDQGLQFLIQYYNGEERAKGNILERFSAQQFPDLHSELNLSSLELGDSALYFCASSGSSGGPTDTQYFGPGTRLTVL.

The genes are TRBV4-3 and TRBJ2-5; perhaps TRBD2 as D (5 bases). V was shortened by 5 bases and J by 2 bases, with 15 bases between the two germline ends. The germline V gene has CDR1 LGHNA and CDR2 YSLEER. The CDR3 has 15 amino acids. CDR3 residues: CASSKSQLGQETQYF. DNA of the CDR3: TGCGCCAGCAGCAAAAGCCAACTAGGTCAAGAGACCCAGTACTTC.

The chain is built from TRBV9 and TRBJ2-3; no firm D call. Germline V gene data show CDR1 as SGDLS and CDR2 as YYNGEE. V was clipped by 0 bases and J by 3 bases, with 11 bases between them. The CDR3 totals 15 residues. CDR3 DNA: TGTGCCAGCAGCGTAGCTGTGGTCGGGACAGATACGCAGTATTTT. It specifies CASSVAVVGTDTQYF.

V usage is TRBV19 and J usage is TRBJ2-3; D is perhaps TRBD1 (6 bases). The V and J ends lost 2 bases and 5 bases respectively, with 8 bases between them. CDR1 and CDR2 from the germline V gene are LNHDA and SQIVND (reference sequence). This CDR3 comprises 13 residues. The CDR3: CASSISRGDTQYF. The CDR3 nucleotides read TGTGCCAGTAGTATAAGCAGGGGAGATACGCAGTATTTT. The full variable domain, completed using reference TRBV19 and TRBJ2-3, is DGGITQSPKYLFRKEGQNVTLSCEQNLNHDAMYWYRQDPGQGLRLIYYSQIVNDFQKGDIAEGYSVSREKKESFPLTVTSAQKNPTAFYLCASSISRGDTQYFGPGTRLTVL.

The CDR3 reads CASSFGEENTIYF. The DNA of the CDR3 is TGTGCCAGCAGCTTCGGAGAGGAAAACACCATATATTTT. The V gene is TRBV11-2, the J gene TRBJ1-3; D is uncertain. The length of the CDR3 is 13 residues. V was cut by 3 bases and J by 6 bases, with 9 bases left in between. Germline lookup yields CDR1 SGHAT and CDR2 FQNNGV.

The DNA for the CDR3 is TGTGCCAGCAGTTACTCGAGACAGGGGGGAGACTACGAGCAGTACTTC. The encoded protein is CASSYSRQGGDYEQYF. V and J are TRBV6-5 and TRBJ2-7; the match to TRBD1 covers 9 bases. CDR1 is MNHEY and CDR2 is SVGAGI in the germline V gene. The trim removed 0 bases at V and 3 bases at J, leaving 6 bases unmatched. This CDR3 spans 16 amino acids.